These 4 T cell receptor beta chains came from one sample sequenced in a study of T cell repertoires in cytomegalovirus infection. Each CDR3 protein is one row after TCRdb ran MiXCR on the reads. Among fewer than 65,000 distinct CDR3 sequences, over 15% were seen once, and the ten largest hold about a quarter. Their antigens remain unidentified. The sample here was CD8+ T cells from cultured PBMCs, taken from culture after CMV antigen stimulation. These receptors were collected from a human donor in good health (CMV status not recorded). Some clones in this sample may be carry-over from other donors' samples.

This chain joins TRBV7-9 and TRBJ2-3, with 11 positions matching TRBD2. The CDR3 is 16 amino acids. Germline V lookup: CDR1 SEHNR, CDR2 FQNEAQ (reference sequence). With 4 bases clipped from V and 0 bases from J, the junction kept 3 bases outside the gene matches. Here the CDR3 reads CASSSLAGGSTDTQYF. The DNA for the CDR3 is TGTGCCAGCAGCTCCCTAGCGGGGGGAAGCACAGATACGCAGTATTTT.

DNA of the CDR3: TGTGCCAGCAGTTACTCGACGTCTACTGAGCAGTTCTTC. Translating it yields CASSYSTSTEQFF. The J gene is TRBJ2-1, the V gene TRBV6-2 or TRBV6-3; D call uncertain. This CDR3 has 13 amino acids. V lost 0 bases, J lost 9 bases, and 9 bases lay in between. Germline-derived CDR1 and CDR2 are MNHEY and SVGEGT.

Only a few counts were recorded for this clonotype. This chain connects TRBV7-6 to TRBJ1-5; D is ambiguous. Germline CDR1 reads SGHVS; CDR2 reads FNYEAQ. Trimming shortened V by 2 bases and J by 2 bases, and 10 bases separated the two germline ends. This CDR3 region has 15 residues. The CDR3 sequence is CASSLTGDGNQPQHF. CDR3 DNA sequence: TGTGCCAGCAGCTTAACCGGGGATGGCAATCAGCCCCAGCATTTT. Full variable domain (rest looked up from reference TRBV7-6 and TRBJ1-5): GAGVSQSPRYKVTKRGQDVALRCDPISGHVSLYWYRQALGQGPEFLTYFNYEAQQDKSGLPNDRFSAERPEGSISTLTIQRTEQRDSAMYRCASSLTGDGNQPQHFGDGTRLSIL.

The chain is built from TRBV19 and TRBJ2-5; 8 bases line up with TRBD2. Trimming cost V 5 bases and J 5 bases; bases outside gene matches: 7. The germline CDR1 and CDR2 sequences are LNHDA and SQIVND (reference sequence). The CDR3 has 14 residues. CDR3 nucleotide sequence: TGTGCCAGTAGTTATCTAGCGGGTGGCGAGACCCAGTACTTC. The encoded protein is CASSYLAGGETQYF.